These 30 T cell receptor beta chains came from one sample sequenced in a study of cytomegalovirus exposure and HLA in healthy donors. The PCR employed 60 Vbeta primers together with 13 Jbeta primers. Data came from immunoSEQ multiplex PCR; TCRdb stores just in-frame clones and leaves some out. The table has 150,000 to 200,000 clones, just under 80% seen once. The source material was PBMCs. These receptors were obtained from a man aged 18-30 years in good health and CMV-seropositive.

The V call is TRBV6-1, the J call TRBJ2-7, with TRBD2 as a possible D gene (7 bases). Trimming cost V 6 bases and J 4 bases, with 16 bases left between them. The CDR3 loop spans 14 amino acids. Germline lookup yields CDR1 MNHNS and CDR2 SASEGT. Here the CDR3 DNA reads TGTGCCAGCAGGAGGGGGGGGAGTGGGTACGAGCAGTACTTC. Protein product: CASRRGGSGYEQYF.

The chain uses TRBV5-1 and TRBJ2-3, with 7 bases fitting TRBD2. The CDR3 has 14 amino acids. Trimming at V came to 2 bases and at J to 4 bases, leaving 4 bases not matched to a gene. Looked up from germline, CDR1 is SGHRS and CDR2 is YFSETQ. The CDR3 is CASSFGTTPDTQYF. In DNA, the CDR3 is TGCGCCAGCAGCTTCGGGACTACTCCAGATACGCAGTATTTT.

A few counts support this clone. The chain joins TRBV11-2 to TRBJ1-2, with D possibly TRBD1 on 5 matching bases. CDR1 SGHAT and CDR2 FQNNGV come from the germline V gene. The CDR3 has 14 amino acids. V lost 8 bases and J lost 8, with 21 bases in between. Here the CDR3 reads CASFTPGPYGGYTF. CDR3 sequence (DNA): TGTGCCAGCTTTACTCCAGGGCCATATGGGGGCTACACCTTC.

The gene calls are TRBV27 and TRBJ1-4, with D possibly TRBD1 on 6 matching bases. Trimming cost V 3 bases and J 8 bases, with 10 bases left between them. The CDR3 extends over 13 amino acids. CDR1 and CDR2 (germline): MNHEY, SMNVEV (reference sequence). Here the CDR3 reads CASSFQGQEKLFF. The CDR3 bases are TGTGCCAGCAGTTTCCAAGGACAGGAAAAACTGTTTTTT.

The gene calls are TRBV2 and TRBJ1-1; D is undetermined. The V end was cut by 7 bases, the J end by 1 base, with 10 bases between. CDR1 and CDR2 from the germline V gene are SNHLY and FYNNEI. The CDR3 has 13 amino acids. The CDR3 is CASTVEGNTEAFF. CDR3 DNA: TGTGCCAGCACGGTCGAGGGGAACACTGAAGCTTTCTTT.

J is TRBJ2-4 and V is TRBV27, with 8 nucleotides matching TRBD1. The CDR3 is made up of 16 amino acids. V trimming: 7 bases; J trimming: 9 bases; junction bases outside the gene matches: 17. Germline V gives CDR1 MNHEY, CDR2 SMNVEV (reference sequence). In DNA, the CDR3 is TGTGCCAGCAAGACCGGGGACAGGACCAACACGGGCATTCAGTACTTC. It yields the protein CASKTGDRTNTGIQYF.

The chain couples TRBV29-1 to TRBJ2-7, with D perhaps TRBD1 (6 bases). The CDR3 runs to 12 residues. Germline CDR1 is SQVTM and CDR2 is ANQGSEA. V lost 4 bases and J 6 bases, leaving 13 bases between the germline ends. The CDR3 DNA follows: TGCAGCGTTGGGGCAGGGGTTGGCGAGCAGTACTTC. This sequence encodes CSVGAGVGEQYF.

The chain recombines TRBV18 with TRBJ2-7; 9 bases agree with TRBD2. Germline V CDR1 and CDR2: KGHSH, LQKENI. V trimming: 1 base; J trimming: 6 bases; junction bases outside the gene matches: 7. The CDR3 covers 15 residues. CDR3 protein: CASSPLAGVALEQYF. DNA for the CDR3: TGTGCCAGCTCACCACTAGCGGGAGTAGCGCTCGAGCAGTACTTC. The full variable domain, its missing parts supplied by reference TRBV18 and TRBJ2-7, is NAGVMQNPRHLVRRRGQEARLRCSPMKGHSHVYWYRQLPEEGLKFMVYLQKENIIDESGMPKERFSAEFPKEGPSILRIQQVVRGDSAAYFCASSPLAGVALEQYFGPGTRLTVT.

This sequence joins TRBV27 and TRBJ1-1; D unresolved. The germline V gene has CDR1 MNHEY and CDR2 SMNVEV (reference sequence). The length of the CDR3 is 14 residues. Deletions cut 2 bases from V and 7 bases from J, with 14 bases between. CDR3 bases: TGTGCCAGCAGTTTAGGTACAGCCAAAAGTGAAGCTTTCTTT. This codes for CASSLGTAKSEAFF.

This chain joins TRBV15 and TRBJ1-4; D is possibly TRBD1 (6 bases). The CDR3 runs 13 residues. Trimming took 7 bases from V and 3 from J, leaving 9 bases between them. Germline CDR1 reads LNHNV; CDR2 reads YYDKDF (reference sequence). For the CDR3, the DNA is TGTGCCACCAAGAGGGGGTCTAATGAAAAACTGTTTTTT. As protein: CATKRGSNEKLFF.

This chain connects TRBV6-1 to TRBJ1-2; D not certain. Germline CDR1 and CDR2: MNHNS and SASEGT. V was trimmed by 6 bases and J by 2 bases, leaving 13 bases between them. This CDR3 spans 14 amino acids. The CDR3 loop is CASRSRTGNYGYTF. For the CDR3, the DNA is TGTGCCAGCAGGTCTCGAACGGGGAACTATGGCTACACCTTC.

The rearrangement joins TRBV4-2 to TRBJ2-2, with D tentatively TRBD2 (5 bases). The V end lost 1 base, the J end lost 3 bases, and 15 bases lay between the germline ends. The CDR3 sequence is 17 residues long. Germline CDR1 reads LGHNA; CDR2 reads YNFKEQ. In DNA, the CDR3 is TGTGCCAGCAGCCAAGGCCTAGTCGGCGGGTACACCGGGGAGCTGTTTTTT. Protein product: CASSQGLVGGYTGELFF.

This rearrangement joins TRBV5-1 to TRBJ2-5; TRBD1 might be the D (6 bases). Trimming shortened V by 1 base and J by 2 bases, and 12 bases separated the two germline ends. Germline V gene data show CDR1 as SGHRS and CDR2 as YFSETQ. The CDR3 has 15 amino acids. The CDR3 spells CASSLLVGAQETQYF. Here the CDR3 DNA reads TGCGCCAGCAGCTTGTTAGTGGGGGCGCAAGAGACCCAGTACTTC.

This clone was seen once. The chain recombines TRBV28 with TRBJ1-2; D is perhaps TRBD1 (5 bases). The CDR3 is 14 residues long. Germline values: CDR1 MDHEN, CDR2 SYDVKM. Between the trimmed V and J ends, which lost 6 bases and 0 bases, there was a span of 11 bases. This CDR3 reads CASRKPGANYGYTF. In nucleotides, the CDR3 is TGTGCCAGCAGAAAGCCGGGGGCTAACTATGGCTACACCTTC.

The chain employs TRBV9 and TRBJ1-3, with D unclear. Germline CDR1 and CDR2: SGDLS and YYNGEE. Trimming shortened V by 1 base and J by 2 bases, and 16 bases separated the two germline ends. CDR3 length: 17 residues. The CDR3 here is CASSVISAVGPGNTIYF. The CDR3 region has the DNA TGTGCCAGCAGCGTAATCTCAGCGGTAGGGCCTGGAAACACCATATATTTT.

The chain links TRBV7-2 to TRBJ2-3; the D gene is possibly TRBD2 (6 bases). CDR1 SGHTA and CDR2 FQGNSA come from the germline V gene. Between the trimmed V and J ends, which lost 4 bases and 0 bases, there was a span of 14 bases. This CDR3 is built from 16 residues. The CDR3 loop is CASSYGSLPSTDTQYF. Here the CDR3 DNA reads TGTGCCAGCAGCTACGGGAGCCTCCCTAGCACAGATACGCAGTATTTT.

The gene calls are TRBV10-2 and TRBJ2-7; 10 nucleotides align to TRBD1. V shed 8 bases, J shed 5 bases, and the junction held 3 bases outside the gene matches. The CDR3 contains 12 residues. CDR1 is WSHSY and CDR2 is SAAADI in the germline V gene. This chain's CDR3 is CASRTGGNEQYF. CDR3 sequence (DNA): TGCGCCAGCCGGACAGGGGGAAACGAGCAGTACTTC.

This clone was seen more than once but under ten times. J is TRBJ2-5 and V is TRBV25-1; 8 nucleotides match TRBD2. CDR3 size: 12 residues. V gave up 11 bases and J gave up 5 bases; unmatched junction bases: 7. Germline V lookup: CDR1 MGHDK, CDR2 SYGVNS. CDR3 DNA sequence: TGTGCCGCCGGGGGGGGGTTTGAGACCCAGTACTTC. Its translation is CAAGGGFETQYF.

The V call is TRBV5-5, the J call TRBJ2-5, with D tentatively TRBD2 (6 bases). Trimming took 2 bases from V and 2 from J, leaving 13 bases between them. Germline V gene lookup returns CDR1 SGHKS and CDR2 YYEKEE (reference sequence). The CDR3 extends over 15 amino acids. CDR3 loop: CASSLRLVGQETQYF. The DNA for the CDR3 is TGTGCCAGCAGCTTACGACTAGTGGGTCAAGAGACCCAGTACTTC.

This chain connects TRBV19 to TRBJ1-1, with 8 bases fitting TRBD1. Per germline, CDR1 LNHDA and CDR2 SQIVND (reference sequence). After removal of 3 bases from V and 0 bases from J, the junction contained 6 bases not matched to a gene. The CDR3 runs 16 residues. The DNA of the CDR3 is TGTGCCAGTAGTATTCGCAGGGGGCACCTGAACACTGAAGCTTTCTTT. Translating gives CASSIRRGHLNTEAFF.

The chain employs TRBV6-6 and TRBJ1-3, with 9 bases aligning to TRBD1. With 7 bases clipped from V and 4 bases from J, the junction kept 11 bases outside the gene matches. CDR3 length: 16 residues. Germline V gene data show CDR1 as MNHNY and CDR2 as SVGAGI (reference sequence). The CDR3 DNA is TGTGCCAGCACCGACACCGGGACAGGGAAAGGAAACACCATATATTTT. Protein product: CASTDTGTGKGNTIYF.

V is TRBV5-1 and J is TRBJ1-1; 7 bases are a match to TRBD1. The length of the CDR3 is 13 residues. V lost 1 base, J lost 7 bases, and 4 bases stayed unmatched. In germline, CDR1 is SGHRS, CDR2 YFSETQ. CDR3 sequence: CASSLRQGREAFF. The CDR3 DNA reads TGCGCCAGCAGCTTGCGACAGGGACGTGAAGCTTTCTTT.

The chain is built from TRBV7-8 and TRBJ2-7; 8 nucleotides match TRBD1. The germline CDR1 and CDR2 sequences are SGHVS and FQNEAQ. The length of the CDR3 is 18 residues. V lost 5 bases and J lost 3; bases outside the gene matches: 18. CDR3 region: CASSPGAGGKVTYYEQYF. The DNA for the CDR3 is TGTGCCAGCAGCCCAGGAGCAGGGGGCAAAGTTACTTACTACGAGCAGTACTTC.

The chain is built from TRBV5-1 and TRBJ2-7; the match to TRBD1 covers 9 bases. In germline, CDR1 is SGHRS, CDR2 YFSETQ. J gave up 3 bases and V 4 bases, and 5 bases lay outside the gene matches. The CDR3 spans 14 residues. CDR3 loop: CASSPGTGLYEQYF. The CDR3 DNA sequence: TGCGCCAGCAGCCCGGGGACAGGGCTCTACGAGCAGTACTTC. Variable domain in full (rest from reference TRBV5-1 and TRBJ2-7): KAGVTQTPRYLIKTRGQQVTLSCSPISGHRSVSWYQQTPGQGLQFLFEYFSETQRNKGNFPGRFSGRQFSNSRSEMNVSTLELGDSALYLCASSPGTGLYEQYFGPGTRLTVT.

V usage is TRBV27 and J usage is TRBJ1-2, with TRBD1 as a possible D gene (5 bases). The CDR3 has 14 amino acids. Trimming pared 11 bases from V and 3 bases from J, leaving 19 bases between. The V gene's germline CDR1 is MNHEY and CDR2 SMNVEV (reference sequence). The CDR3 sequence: CAGLPPSGDYGYTF. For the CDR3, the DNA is TGTGCCGGCCTCCCCCCTTCGGGGGACTATGGCTACACCTTC.

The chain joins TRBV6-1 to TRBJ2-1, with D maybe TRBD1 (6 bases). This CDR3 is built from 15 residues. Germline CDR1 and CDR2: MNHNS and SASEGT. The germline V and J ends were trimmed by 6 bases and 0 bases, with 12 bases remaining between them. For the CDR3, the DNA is TGTGCCAGCAGATCAGGGGTCCGCTCCTACAATGAGCAGTTCTTC. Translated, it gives CASRSGVRSYNEQFF.

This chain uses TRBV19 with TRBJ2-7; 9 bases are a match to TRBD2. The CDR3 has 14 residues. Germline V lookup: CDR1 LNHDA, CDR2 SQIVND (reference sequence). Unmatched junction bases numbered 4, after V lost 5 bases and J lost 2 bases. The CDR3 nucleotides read TGTGCCAGTAGTTTCGCGGGAGGGACCTACGAGCAGTACTTC. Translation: CASSFAGGTYEQYF.

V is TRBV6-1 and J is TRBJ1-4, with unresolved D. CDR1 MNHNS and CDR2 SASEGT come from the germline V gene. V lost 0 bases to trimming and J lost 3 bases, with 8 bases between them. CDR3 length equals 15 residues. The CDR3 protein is CASSEAGWANEKLFF. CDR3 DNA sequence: TGTGCCAGCAGTGAAGCCGGGTGGGCTAATGAAAAACTGTTTTTT.

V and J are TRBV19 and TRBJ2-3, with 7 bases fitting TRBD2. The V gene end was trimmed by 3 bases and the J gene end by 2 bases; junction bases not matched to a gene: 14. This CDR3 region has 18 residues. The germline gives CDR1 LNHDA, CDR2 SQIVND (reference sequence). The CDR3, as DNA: TGTGCCAGTAGTATGAGAAACATACTAGCGACAATCACAGATACGCAGTATTTT. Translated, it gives CASSMRNILATITDTQYF.

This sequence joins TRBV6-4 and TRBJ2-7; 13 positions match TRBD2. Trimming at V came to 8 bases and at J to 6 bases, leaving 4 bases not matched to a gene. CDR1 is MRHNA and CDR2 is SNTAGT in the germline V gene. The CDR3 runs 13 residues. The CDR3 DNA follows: TGTGCCAGCTCGGGACTAGCGGGACGCGAGCAGTACTTC. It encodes CASSGLAGREQYF.